Here is one TCR beta chain with its context. Its cognate antigen is unknown. Sequenced with the Oncomine TCR Beta short-read assay was DNA taken from cultured CD4+ T cells. One entry per CDR3 protein results from TCRdb running MiXCR on the PCR reads. This sample carries approximately 7,500 distinct CDR3 sequences, around a third of them seen once, and the ten largest clones take about 30%. The sample belongs to a study of vaccination and CD4 T cells after COVID-19. Study in general: Six males and four females, two of them Hispanic, were enrolled as convalescents. Participants were given two doses of BNT162b2 or mRNA-1273 vaccine.

After removal of 8 bases from V and 1 base from J, the junction contained 7 bases not matched to a gene. This CDR3 has 14 residues. Germline values: CDR1 MNHNS, CDR2 SASEGT. The treatment is: approximately 11-day PBMC culture with coronavirus spike peptide pools or control peptides (ViraFEST assay). Samples of CD4+ T cells were obtained from the unexposed donor before the COVID-19 pandemic (2011-2018). Each well held under 2.5 million PBMCs in IL-2 (around 10 IU/ml) medium with roughly 9.7 ug/ml peptide pools. Study results and caveats: Data came from relatively few convalescent patients and lacked early post-infection timepoints.

Material for sequencing was CD4+ T cells from blood, cultured in vitro. This rearrangement joins TRBV6-1 to TRBJ2-7, with 8 bases matching TRBD2. This TCR was recovered from a human donor in good health. The CDR3 protein is CASGRRGDSYEQYF. CDR3 sequence (DNA): TGTGCCAGCGGGAGGCGGGGGGATTCCTACGAGCAGTACTTC.